This passage covers 7 T cell receptor beta chains from one sample sequenced in a study of blood T cell repertoires in COVID-19 (dated by TCRdb to 2019 to 2021). Library prep was done by the immunoSEQ multiplex PCR assay. What TCRdb holds here is the immuneACCESS table cut down to in-frame rearrangements. Part of the clones is not present; checked against another copy, under half of the missing clones reflect an unresolved V gene, and the others are unexplained. The sample includes approximately 140,000 clones, with approximately 86% observed a single time. The ten largest clones add up to nearly 3% of the sample. Sequencing was done on a sample of peripheral blood. The receptor set was obtained from a woman in her thirties or forties with active or convalescent COVID-19.

The rearrangement uses TRBV28 and TRBJ1-2, with 10 positions matching TRBD1. With 5 bases clipped from V and 4 bases from J, the junction kept 16 bases outside the gene matches. There are 18 residues in the CDR3. The germline V gene has CDR1 MDHEN and CDR2 SYDVKM. The CDR3 DNA reads as TGTGCCAGCAGTCCGAGGGCCCTAGACAGGGGGCGTAGCTATGGCTACACCTTC. This sequence encodes CASSPRALDRGRSYGYTF.

The chain joins TRBV28 to TRBJ1-2; TRBD1 matches 12 bases. With 4 bases clipped from V and 1 base from J, the junction kept 13 bases outside the gene matches. This CDR3 comprises 19 residues. Germline V gene lookup returns CDR1 MDHEN and CDR2 SYDVKM. The CDR3 sequence is CASSSLTGTGGEYNYGYTF. The CDR3 nucleotides are TGTGCCAGCAGTTCACTAACCGGGACAGGGGGCGAATATAACTATGGCTACACCTTC.

The chain carries TRBV6-1 and TRBJ1-5; D perhaps matches TRBD1 (5 bases). Germline V CDR1 and CDR2: MNHNS, SASEGT. Trimming removed 2 bases from V and 0 bases from J, with 11 bases in between. The CDR3 contains 16 residues. This CDR3 is CASSESQGYSNQPQHF. CDR3 DNA sequence: TGTGCCAGCAGTGAAAGCCAGGGTTATAGCAATCAGCCCCAGCATTTT.

This clone is deemed medium-sized (0.01 to 0.1%). This sample also contains other DNA sequences that code for the same CDR3. The chain joins TRBV5-1 to TRBJ1-2; D remains ambiguous. Germline CDR1 reads SGHRS; CDR2 reads YFSETQ. The CDR3 runs to 14 residues. The germline V and J ends were trimmed by 0 bases and 0 bases, with 6 bases remaining between them. DNA of the CDR3: TGCGCCAGCAGCTTGGCTAGAGCTAACTATGGCTACACCTTC. It is translated as CASSLARANYGYTF.

The CDR3 region has the DNA TGCAGTGCTGGTGGGCTTCGCGGGGGCCTCTCCGATACGCAGTATTTT. This translates into CSAGGLRGGLSDTQYF. This chain links TRBV20-1 with TRBJ2-3, with D perhaps TRBD2 (7 bases). The CDR3 is made up of 16 amino acids. CDR1 is DFQATT, CDR2 SNEGSKA, per germline (reference sequence). Trimming took off 5 bases at V and 6 bases at J, with 24 bases between the two ends.

The gene calls are TRBV25-1 and TRBJ2-2, with 9 bases identical to TRBD1. Germline values: CDR1 MGHDK, CDR2 SYGVNS. Trimming removed 6 bases from V and 1 base from J; junction bases left unmatched: 6. The CDR3 sequence is 16 residues long. The DNA for the CDR3 is TGTGCCAGCAGCCTACCGGGACAGGGGAACACCGGGGAGCTGTTTTTT. Its translation: CASSLPGQGNTGELFF.

In its sample, this clone was seen once. The rearrangement joins TRBV7-2 to TRBJ1-6; 8 bases align to TRBD1. The CDR3 totals 16 residues. Germline V lookup: CDR1 SGHTA, CDR2 FQGNSA. The V gene end was trimmed by 7 bases and the J gene end by 7 bases; junction bases not matched to a gene: 12. This CDR3 is CASILTPTGENSPLHF. The CDR3 DNA sequence: TGTGCCAGCATCCTCACCCCGACAGGGGAAAATTCACCCCTCCACTTT.